Below, 29 T cell receptor beta chains from the same sample are listed, as sequenced in a study of Graves' ophthalmopathy and Graves' hyperthyroidism. The authors amplified TCR beta CDR3 regions, and they did so from RNA transcripts for repertoire sequencing. Amplification began with first-round RT-PCR using HTBI primers, then second-round multiplex PCR was performed. TCRdb processed the multiplex PCR reads anew with MiXCR; each CDR3 protein has one entry. Seen here are around 590,000 distinct CDR3 sequences, roughly 40% observed once, and the top ten hold roughly 4%. The sample comprised peripheral blood or thyroid tissue (not recorded which). The receptors were gathered from an adult man with Graves' hyperthyroidism.

For this clonotype: This may be a read error: a much more frequent sequence differs by one nucleotide. This sequence joins TRBV12-3 or TRBV12-4 and TRBJ1-2, with D uncertain. This CDR3 spans 18 amino acids. The CDR3: CASSLRWARSSINYVYTF. CDR3 bases: TGTGCCAGCAGTCTTAGGTGGGCCAGGTCCTCCATTAACTATGTCTACACCTTC.

CDR3 coding DNA: TGCAGTGCTGAATATCTAGCGGGGGTCCTTTTCAATGAGCAGTTCTTC. Protein product: CSAEYLAGVLFNEQFF. The chain carries TRBV20-1 and TRBJ2-1; 10 bases agree with TRBD2. J gave up 6 bases and V 5 bases, and 13 bases lay outside the gene matches. The CDR3 consists of 16 residues. Germline V CDR1 and CDR2: DFQATT, SNEGSKA (reference sequence).

This clonotype was seen at least ten times. The chain couples TRBV10-2 to TRBJ1-5, with 7 bases aligning to TRBD1. The CDR3 has 15 amino acids. Germline V gene lookup returns CDR1 WSHSY and CDR2 SAAADI. Losses at the gene ends were 5 bases for V and 4 bases for J; bases not matched to a gene: 8. CDR3 residues: CASSRQGGRNQPQHF. For the CDR3, the DNA is TGCGCCAGCAGTCGACAGGGTGGGAGGAATCAGCCCCAGCATTTT.

This clonotype was seen ten or more times. The chain employs TRBV6-7 and TRBJ1-5; D unclear. TRBV6-7 falls under the ORF class, with uncertain function. This CDR3 spans 13 amino acids. V gave up 5 bases and J gave up 4 bases, with 9 bases separating them. CDR3 in amino acids: CASSRRKNQPQHF. In DNA form, the CDR3 reads TGTGCCAGCAGTCGAAGAAAGAATCAGCCCCAGCATTTT.

This clonotype was seen only a few times. The chain employs TRBV24-1 and TRBJ2-1, with 12 bases lining up with TRBD2. CDR1 is KGHDR, CDR2 SFDVKD, per germline. V lost 0 bases and J lost 4; bases outside the gene matches: 3. The CDR3 totals 17 residues. CDR3: CATSDLQGTSGYNEQFF. The CDR3 DNA is TGTGCCACCAGTGATTTGCAAGGGACTAGCGGGTACAATGAGCAGTTCTTC.

With regard to this clonotype: Being one base from a much bigger clone, this may be a read error. The chain uses TRBV25-1 and TRBJ2-5; a weak D match, TRBD1 (5 bases). CDR1 and CDR2 (germline): MGHDK, SYGVNS. The CDR3 spans 12 residues. The V and J ends lost 6 bases and 13 bases respectively, with 18 bases between them. The CDR3 DNA reads as TGTGCCAGCAGCCAACAGGCGGTGGAGCTGTACTTC. This sequence encodes CASSQQAVELYF.

This clonotype was counted many times. This chain connects TRBV24-1 to TRBJ1-5, with D hard to call. Trimming shortened V by 0 bases and J by 3 bases, and 8 bases separated the two germline ends. The CDR3 spans 15 residues. Germline assignment: CDR1 KGHDR and CDR2 SFDVKD. In nucleotides, the CDR3 is TGTGCCACCAGTGATTTGGGGGAGGACAATCAGCCCCAGCATTTT. Protein sequence: CATSDLGEDNQPQHF.

The rearrangement links TRBV20-1 to TRBJ1-5; D remains ambiguous. CDR1 and CDR2 from the germline V gene are DFQATT and SNEGSKA (reference sequence). The CDR3 consists of 14 residues. V was shortened by 7 bases and J by 0 bases, with 13 bases between the two germline ends. This chain's CDR3 is CSVVQSNSNQPQHF. CDR3 in DNA: TGCAGTGTCGTACAGAGCAATAGCAATCAGCCCCAGCATTTT.

This clonotype was detected many times. The J gene is TRBJ2-6, the V gene TRBV11-2; D is undetermined. The CDR3 runs to 15 residues. V lost 7 bases and J 2 bases, leaving 12 bases between the germline ends. Looked up from germline, CDR1 is SGHAT and CDR2 is FQNNGV. CDR3 protein: CASIVRKTGANVLTF. Written as DNA, the CDR3 is TGTGCCAGCATCGTACGGAAAACTGGGGCCAACGTCCTGACTTTC.

In its sample, this clonotype was seen many times. This chain links TRBV9 with TRBJ2-2; TRBD2 is a possible D gene (6 bases). Per the germline V gene, CDR1 is SGDLS and CDR2 is YYNGEE. V lost 4 bases and J 5 bases, leaving 12 bases between the germline ends. The CDR3 is 14 amino acids. The CDR3 sequence is CASSLGGVTGELFF. The CDR3 DNA reads TGTGCCAGCAGCCTAGGCGGGGTAACCGGGGAGCTGTTTTTT.

CDR3 protein: CASRGDSGSGYEQYF. In nucleotides, the CDR3 is TGTGCCAGCAGGGGGGATAGCGGGAGTGGGTACGAGCAGTACTTC. V usage is TRBV2 and J usage is TRBJ2-7; 9 bases are shared with TRBD2. Looked up from germline, CDR1 is SNHLY and CDR2 is FYNNEI. The CDR3 sequence is 15 residues long. J was trimmed by 4 bases and V by 6 bases; bases with no gene match: 10.

Here the CDR3 reads CAISYSGRVTGYTF. The CDR3 DNA reads TGTGCCATCAGTTACTCGGGCAGGGTGACCGGCTACACCTTC. The chain couples TRBV10-3 to TRBJ1-2; a possible D gene is TRBD1 (5 bases). The germline gives CDR1 ENHRY, CDR2 SYGVKD. The CDR3 runs to 14 residues. Trimming took 5 bases from V and 8 from J, leaving 18 bases between them.

A word on this clonotype: One junction end does not reproduce the germline sequence, and a read error may be involved. The chain recombines TRBV13 with TRBJ1-5, with TRBD1 matching 8 bases. Germline loops: CDR1 PRHDT, CDR2 FYEKMQ (reference sequence). The CDR3 runs to 16 residues. The DNA of the CDR3 is TGTGCCAGCAGCCCTCTTGGACAGGGAGGCAATGAGCCCCAGCATTTT. It is translated as CASSPLGQGGNEPQHF. The full variable domain, completed using reference TRBV13 and TRBJ1-5, is AAGVIQSPRHLIKEKRETATLKCYPIPRHDTVYWYQQGPGQDPQFLISFYEKMQSDKGSIPDRFSAQQFSDYHSELNMSSLELGDSALYFCASSPLGQGGNEPQHFGDGTRLSIL.

The V call is TRBV19, the J call TRBJ1-5; the D gene is possibly TRBD1 (6 bases). Trimming shortened V by 5 bases and J by 0 bases, and 17 bases separated the two germline ends. The CDR3 has 17 residues. From germline, CDR1 is LNHDA and CDR2 SQIVND (reference sequence). The CDR3 DNA reads TGTGCCAGTAGTCCGGGAACCAGGGGATATAGCAATCAGCCCCAGCATTTT. Protein: CASSPGTRGYSNQPQHF.

This clonotype was counted at least ten times. The genes are TRBV7-2 and TRBJ2-7; 7 bases align to TRBD1. Per the germline V gene, CDR1 is SGHTA and CDR2 is FQGNSA. The CDR3 is made up of 15 amino acids. Trimming at V came to 4 bases and at J to 3 bases, leaving 9 bases not matched to a gene. The CDR3 spells CASSSAPRDSYEQYF. CDR3 sequence (DNA): TGTGCCAGCAGCTCCGCCCCCCGGGACAGCTACGAGCAGTACTTC.

The sample holds one count of this clonotype. V is TRBV20-1 and J is TRBJ1-5, with 10 bases lining up with TRBD1. CDR1 and CDR2 (germline): DFQATT, SNEGSKA (reference sequence). Germline trimming cut 3 bases from V and 4 bases from J; bases unmatched to any gene: 6. This CDR3 is built from 15 residues. The CDR3 nucleotides read TGCAGTGCTAGGGCCGGGACAGGGGAGAATCAGCCCCAGCATTTT. Its translation: CSARAGTGENQPQHF.

The gene calls are TRBV29-1 and TRBJ2-5; 9 nucleotides match TRBD1. The CDR3 has 14 amino acids. Unmatched junction bases numbered 10, after V lost 6 bases and J lost 5 bases. Germline-derived CDR1 and CDR2 are SQVTM and ANQGSEA. CDR3 DNA: TGCAGCGTGGCCAGCACAGGGGGCGGTGAGACCCAGTACTTC. Its translation is CSVASTGGGETQYF.

The chain has TRBV7-2 and TRBJ2-7; D is ambiguous. CDR1 and CDR2 (germline): SGHTA, FQGNSA. Trimming cost V 1 base and J 3 bases, with 13 bases left between them. The CDR3 has 15 amino acids. The CDR3 sequence is CASSLGSDYGYEQYF. CDR3 nucleotide sequence: TGTGCCAGCAGCTTAGGATCGGATTATGGCTACGAGCAGTACTTC.

In this sample, this clonotype turned up a few times. V usage is TRBV12-3 or TRBV12-4 and J usage is TRBJ2-2, with D perhaps matching TRBD1 (6 bases). Trimming took 2 bases from V and 4 from J, leaving 14 bases between them. The CDR3 is 16 residues long. Here the CDR3 DNA reads TGTGCCAGCAGTTTATCCAGGCAGGGGATCACCGGGGAGCTGTTTTTT. Translating gives CASSLSRQGITGELFF.

Remarks on this clonotype: The CDR3 does not end in the conserved phenylalanine or tryptophan, so this is likely a read error. J is TRBJ2-6 and V is TRBV7-9; possible D gene TRBD1, 5 bases. CDR3 size: 15 residues. The germline gives CDR1 SEHNR, CDR2 FQNEAQ (reference sequence). Trimming stripped 3 bases from V and 2 bases from J, with 8 bases between. CDR3 residues: CASSLAGTGANVLTL. As DNA, the CDR3 is TGTGCCAGCAGCTTGGCAGGGACTGGGGCCAACGTCCTGACTTTG.

There are many counts of this clonotype. The chain has TRBV6-1 and TRBJ1-2; D gene unclear. The CDR3 runs to 13 residues. With 0 bases removed from V and 6 bases from J, the gap between germline ends came to 8 bases. Germline V gene data show CDR1 as MNHNS and CDR2 as SASEGT. As DNA, the CDR3 is TGTGCCAGCAGTGAAGCGCTTCGGGATGGCTACACCTTC. Translating it yields CASSEALRDGYTF.

A note on this clonotype: This clone may be a read error of a much larger clone one base away. The chain couples TRBV7-2 to TRBJ2-2; maybe TRBD2 (5 bases). This CDR3 is 15 amino acids long. Trimming removed 2 bases at V and 6 bases at J, with 13 bases between. Looked up from germline, CDR1 is SGHTA and CDR2 is FQGNSA. The CDR3 here is CASSLRRVGAGELFF. CDR3 nucleotide sequence: TGTGCCAGCAGCTTACGGCGGGTGGGTGCCGGGGAGCTGTTTTTT.

This clonotype came up many times. The chain has TRBV20-1 and TRBJ1-2; a weak D match, TRBD1 (6 bases). CDR3 size: 14 residues. V was shortened by 4 bases and J by 6 bases, with 18 bases between the two germline ends. The V gene's germline CDR1 is DFQATT and CDR2 SNEGSKA (reference sequence). The CDR3 spells CSATLVSGGDGYTF. The CDR3 region has the DNA TGCAGTGCTACCTTAGTATCGGGGGGCGATGGCTACACCTTC.

This clonotype was seen ten or more times. The chain links TRBV2 to TRBJ1-6; TRBD1 agrees at 11 bases. J lost 8 bases, V lost 3 bases, and 3 bases had no gene match. Germline CDR1 and CDR2: SNHLY and FYNNEI. This CDR3 is 15 amino acids long. The CDR3 reads CASSEGQGVYSPLHF. Here the CDR3 DNA reads TGTGCCAGCAGTGAGGGACAGGGGGTATATTCACCCCTCCACTTT.

This clonotype was counted at least ten times. The V gene is TRBV7-9, the J gene TRBJ1-2; tentatively, D is TRBD1 (5 bases). The CDR3 contains 16 residues. V lost 3 bases, J lost 4 bases, and 18 bases lay in between. The germline V gene encodes CDR1 SEHNR and CDR2 FQNEAQ (reference sequence). CDR3 in amino acids: CASSLASAGYLYGYTF. DNA for the CDR3: TGTGCCAGCAGCTTGGCTTCTGCAGGGTATCTCTATGGCTACACCTTC. Filled out from reference TRBV7-9 and TRBJ1-2, the complete variable domain reads DTGVSQNPRHKITKRGQNVTFRCDPISEHNRLYWYRQTLGQGPEFLTYFQNEAQLEKSRLLSDRFSAERPKGSFSTLEIQRTEQGDSAMYLCASSLASAGYLYGYTFGSGTRLTVV.

This clonotype appeared many times. The chain links TRBV29-1 to TRBJ1-1; D is possibly TRBD1 (6 bases). This CDR3 comprises 13 residues. The germline CDR1 and CDR2 sequences are SQVTM and ANQGSEA. V was shortened by 5 bases and J by 0 bases, with 10 bases between the two germline ends. CDR3 protein: CSVTTGMNTEAFF. CDR3 nucleotide sequence: TGCAGCGTTACCACAGGGATGAACACTGAAGCTTTCTTT. The whole variable domain, filled in from reference TRBV29-1 and TRBJ1-1, reads SAVISQKPSRDICQRGTSLTIQCQVDSQVTMMFWYRQQPGQSLTLIATANQGSEATYESGFVIDKFPISRPNLTFSTLTVSNMSPEDSSIYLCSVTTGMNTEAFFGQGTRLTVV.

A remark on this clonotype: The junction shows a germline mismatch at one end, possibly a read error. The chain carries TRBV10-3 and TRBJ1-1, with D possibly TRBD1 on 6 matching bases. CDR1 ENHRY and CDR2 SYGVKD come from the germline V gene. CDR3 length equals 16 residues. The CDR3 nucleotides read TGTGCCGTCAGTGAGATCGGGGGCGTGATGAACACTGAAGCTTTCTTT. Translating gives CAVSEIGGVMNTEAFF.

V and J are TRBV7-4 and TRBJ1-2; D is ambiguous. The CDR3 sequence is 14 residues long. V lost 3 bases to trimming and J lost 4 bases, with 12 bases between them. The germline gives CDR1 SGHVT, CDR2 SQSDAQ. CDR3 sequence: CASSFSRFGYGYTF. CDR3 bases: TGTGCCAGCAGCTTTTCGAGGTTTGGCTATGGCTACACCTTC.

The chain links TRBV7-2 to TRBJ1-4; 7 bases line up with TRBD1. The CDR3 has 17 amino acids. Germline assignment: CDR1 SGHTA and CDR2 FQGNSA. The junction had 20 bases not matched to a gene; V was cut back by 8 bases and J by 8 bases. As DNA, the CDR3 is TGTGCCAGCTCACCAGGACAAGACAGGGCCAGTCAGGAAAAACTGTTTTTT. Its protein product is CASSPGQDRASQEKLFF.